This T cell receptor beta chain was captured in a study of lymphopenia after photon versus proton radiotherapy. V shed 4 bases and J shed 6 bases, with 10 bases lying between them. CDR1 LGHNA and CDR2 YSLEER come from the germline V gene. The CDR3 runs 13 residues. The assay was immunoSEQ multiplex PCR, and TCRdb's table has in-frame clones only and misses some. The top ten clones hold about 4.3% of a sample with 150,000 to 200,000 clones, approximately 90% of them seen once. The material was peripheral blood, obtained from a patient treated with photon-based radiotherapy. This receptor was identified in a man aged 50 to 60 with gastric cancer. The chain uses TRBV4-3 and TRBJ2-1; no clear D. The CDR3 here is CASSRGSLNEQFF. In nucleotides, the CDR3 is TGCGCCAGCAGCCGGGGATCCCTCAATGAGCAGTTCTTC.